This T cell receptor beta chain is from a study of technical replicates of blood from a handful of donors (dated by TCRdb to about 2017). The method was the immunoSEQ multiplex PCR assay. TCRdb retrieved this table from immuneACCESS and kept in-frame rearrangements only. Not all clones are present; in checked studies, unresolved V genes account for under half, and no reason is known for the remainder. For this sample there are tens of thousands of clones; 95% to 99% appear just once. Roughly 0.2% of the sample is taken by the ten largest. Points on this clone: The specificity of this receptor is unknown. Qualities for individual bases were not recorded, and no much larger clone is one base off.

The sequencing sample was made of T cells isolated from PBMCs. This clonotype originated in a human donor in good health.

In nucleotides, the sequence is TGTGCCATCAGCCCGACAGGCTACGAGCAGTACTTC. It encodes CAISPTGYEQYF. The chain was built from TRBV10-3 and TRBJ2-7, and perhaps TRBD1 as D gene, on 6 matching bases. V drops 6 bases and J drops 3 bases, leaving 9 bases in between. The CDR3 contains 12 residues, cysteine and phenylalanine counted. Only the CDR3 DNA is retained, 36 bases long and in frame from the first base. CDR1 ENHRY and CDR2 SYGVKD are derived from the germline V gene.